The clone carrying this T cell receptor (beta chain) was seen a few times. Its specificity is unknown. The entry originates in a study of OX40 agonist ivuxolimab in advanced cancers. In the study overall: Dose-escalation patients were diagnosed with hepatocellular carcinoma, melanoma, renal cell cancer or head and neck cancer.

Germline assignment: CDR1 MDHEN and CDR2 SYDVKM. The CDR3 has 15 residues. The trim removed 3 bases at V and 4 bases at J, leaving 5 bases unmatched. Repertoires were generated with immunoSEQ multiplex PCR, while TCRdb's copy carries only in-frame clones and drops some. The table shows fewer than 55,000 clones, with 85% to 90% occurring only once. Regarding the study as a whole: Low clonal expansion, among the lowest seen, marked partial responders at 0.1-3.0 mg/kg. CD8+ T cells (on average) carried more expanded clones than CD4+ T cells. Dosing at 0.1 to 3.0 mg/kg was accompanied by clonal expansion of CD4+ and CD8+ blood T cells by week 6.

The TCR sequence derives from an adult with an advanced solid tumor such as melanoma, head and neck, liver or kidney cancer. The sequences come from CD4+ or CD8+ T cells sorted from blood, collected in a trial of the OX40 agonist ivuxolimab. This chain joins TRBV28 and TRBJ2-7, with TRBD2 matching over 11 bases. Written as DNA, the CDR3 is TGTGCCAGCAGTTTTGGGCTAGCGGGAGGATACGAGCAGTACTTC. This translates into CASSFGLAGGYEQYF.